This T cell receptor beta chain was recovered during a study of cytotoxic CD8 clonotypes in ibrutinib-treated CLL. Study details: Response samples were taken after a median of roughly 11 months on treatment, range 6 to 36. Study results and caveats: Sustained-remission and progressing patients had unequal sampling times.

V was clipped by 1 base and J by 0 bases, with 9 bases between them. The CDR3 loop spans 16 amino acids. The germline gives CDR1 LNHNV, CDR2 YYDKDF (reference sequence). Regarding this clone: Its target is unknown.

Depths of 1 in 200,000 to 1 in 1 million T cells were the sequencing target. Profiled with immunoSEQ multiplex PCR; TCRdb holds only in-frame clones, not every one. Of about 160,000 clones in the sample, 70% to 85% were seen once. Approximately 2 micrograms of genomic DNA from cryopreserved PBMCs went into TCR beta libraries. This clonotype was sampled from a human donor with chronic lymphocytic leukemia. This specimen consisted of PBMCs, obtained after 12 months of ibrutinib treatment. V gene TRBV15 combines with J gene TRBJ2-2; D may match TRBD1 or TRBD2 (6 bases each). In DNA form, the CDR3 reads TGTGCCACCAGCAGAGCGGGGGCTACGAACACCGGGGAGCTGTTTTTT. It codes for CATSRAGATNTGELFF.